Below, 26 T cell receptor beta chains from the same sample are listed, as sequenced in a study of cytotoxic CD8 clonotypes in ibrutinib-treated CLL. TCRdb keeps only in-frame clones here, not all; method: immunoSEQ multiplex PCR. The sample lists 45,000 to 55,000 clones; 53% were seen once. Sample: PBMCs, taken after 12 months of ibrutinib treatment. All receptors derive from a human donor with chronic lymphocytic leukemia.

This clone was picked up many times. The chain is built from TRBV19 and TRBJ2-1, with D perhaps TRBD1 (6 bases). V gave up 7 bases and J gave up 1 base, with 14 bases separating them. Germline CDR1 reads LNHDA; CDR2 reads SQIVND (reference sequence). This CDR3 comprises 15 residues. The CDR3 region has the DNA TGTGCCAGTACCGAGGGAAGGGGGTCCTACAATGAGCAGTTCTTC. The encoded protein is CASTEGRGSYNEQFF.

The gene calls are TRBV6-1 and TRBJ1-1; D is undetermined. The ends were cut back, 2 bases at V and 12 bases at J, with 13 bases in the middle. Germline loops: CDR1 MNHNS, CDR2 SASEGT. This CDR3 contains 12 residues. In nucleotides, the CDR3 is TGTGCCAGCAGTGAATTCGGGATTTGGCCTTTCTTT. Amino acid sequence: CASSEFGIWPFF.

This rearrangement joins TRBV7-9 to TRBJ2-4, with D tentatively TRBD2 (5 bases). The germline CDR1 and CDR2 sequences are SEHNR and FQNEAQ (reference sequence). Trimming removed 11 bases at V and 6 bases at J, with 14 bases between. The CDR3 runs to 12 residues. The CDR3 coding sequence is TGTGCCGGCTCCGCTGAGGGAAACATTCAGTACTTC. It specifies CAGSAEGNIQYF.

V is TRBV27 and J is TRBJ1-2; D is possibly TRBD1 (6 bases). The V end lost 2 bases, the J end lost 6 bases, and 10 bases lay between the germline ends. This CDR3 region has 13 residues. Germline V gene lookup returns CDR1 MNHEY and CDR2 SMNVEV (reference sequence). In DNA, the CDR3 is TGTGCCAGCAGTTTAGTACAGGGCAATGGCTACACCTTC. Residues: CASSLVQGNGYTF.

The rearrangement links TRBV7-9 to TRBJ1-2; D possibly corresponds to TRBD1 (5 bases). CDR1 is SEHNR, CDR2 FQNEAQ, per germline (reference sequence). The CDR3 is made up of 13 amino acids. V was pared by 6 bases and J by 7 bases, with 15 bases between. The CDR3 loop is CASRLPGQSGYTF. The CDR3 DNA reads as TGTGCCAGCAGGCTCCCGGGGCAGAGTGGCTACACCTTC.

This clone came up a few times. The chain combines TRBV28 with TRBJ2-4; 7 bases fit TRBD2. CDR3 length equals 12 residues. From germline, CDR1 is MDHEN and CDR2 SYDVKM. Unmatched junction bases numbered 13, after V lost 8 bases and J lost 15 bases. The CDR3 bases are TGTGCCAGCTCGACAGCGGGGATTGCATGGTACTTC. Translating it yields CASSTAGIAWYF.

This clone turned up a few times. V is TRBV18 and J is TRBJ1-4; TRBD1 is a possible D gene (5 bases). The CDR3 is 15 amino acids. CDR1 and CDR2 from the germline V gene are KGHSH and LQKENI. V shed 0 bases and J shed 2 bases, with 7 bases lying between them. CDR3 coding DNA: TGTGCCAGCTCACCACCGGGACGGACTAATGAAAAACTGTTTTTT. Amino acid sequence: CASSPPGRTNEKLFF.

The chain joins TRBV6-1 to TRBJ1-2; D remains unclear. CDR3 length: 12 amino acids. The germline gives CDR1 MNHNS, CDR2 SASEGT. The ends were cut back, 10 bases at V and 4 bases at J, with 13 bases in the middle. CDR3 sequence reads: CATPWMSYGYTF. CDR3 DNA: TGTGCCACCCCTTGGATGAGCTATGGCTACACCTTC.

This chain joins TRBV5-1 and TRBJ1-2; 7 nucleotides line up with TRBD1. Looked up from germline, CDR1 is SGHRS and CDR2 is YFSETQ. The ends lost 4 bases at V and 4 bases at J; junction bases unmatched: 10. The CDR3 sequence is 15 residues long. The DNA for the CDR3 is TGCGCCAGCAGCGCGGCCTCCGGGACAGTCTATGGCTACACCTTC. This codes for CASSAASGTVYGYTF.

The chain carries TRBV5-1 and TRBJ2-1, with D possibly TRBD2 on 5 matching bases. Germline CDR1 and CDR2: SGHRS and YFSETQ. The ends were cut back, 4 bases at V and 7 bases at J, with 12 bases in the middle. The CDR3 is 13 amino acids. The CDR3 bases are TGCGCCAGCAGCCCCCCTCGGAGGAATGAGCAGTTCTTC. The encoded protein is CASSPPRRNEQFF.

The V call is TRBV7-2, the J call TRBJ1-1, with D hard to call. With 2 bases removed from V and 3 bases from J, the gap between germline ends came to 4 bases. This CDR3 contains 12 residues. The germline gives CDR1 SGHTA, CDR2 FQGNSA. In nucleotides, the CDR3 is TGTGCCAGCAGCTTACCACACACTGAAGCTTTCTTT. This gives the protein CASSLPHTEAFF.

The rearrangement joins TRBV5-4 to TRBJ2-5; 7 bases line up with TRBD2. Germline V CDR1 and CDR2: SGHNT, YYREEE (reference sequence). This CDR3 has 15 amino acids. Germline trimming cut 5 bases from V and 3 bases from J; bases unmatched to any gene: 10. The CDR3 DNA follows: TGTGCCAGCAGTTCCCATAGGGACTACAAAGAGACCCAGTACTTC. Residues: CASSSHRDYKETQYF. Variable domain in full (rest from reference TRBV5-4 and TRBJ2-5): ETGVTQSPTHLIKTRGQQVTLRCSSQSGHNTVSWYQQALGQGPQFIFQYYREEENGRGNFPPRFSGLQFPNYSSELNVNALELDDSALYLCASSSHRDYKETQYFGPGTRLLVL.

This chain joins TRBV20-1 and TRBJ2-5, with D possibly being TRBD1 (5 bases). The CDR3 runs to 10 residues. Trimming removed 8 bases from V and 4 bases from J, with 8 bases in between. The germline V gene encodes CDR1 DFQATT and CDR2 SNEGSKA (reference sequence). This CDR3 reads CSLGLETQYF. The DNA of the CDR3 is TGCAGTTTGGGGCTAGAGACCCAGTACTTC.

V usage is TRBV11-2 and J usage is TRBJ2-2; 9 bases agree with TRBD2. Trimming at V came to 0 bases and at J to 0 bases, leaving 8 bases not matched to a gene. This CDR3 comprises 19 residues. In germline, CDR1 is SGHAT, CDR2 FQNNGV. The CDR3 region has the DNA TGTGCCAGCAGCTTAGATAGCCTAGCGGGGATCGCGAACACCGGGGAGCTGTTTTTT. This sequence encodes CASSLDSLAGIANTGELFF.

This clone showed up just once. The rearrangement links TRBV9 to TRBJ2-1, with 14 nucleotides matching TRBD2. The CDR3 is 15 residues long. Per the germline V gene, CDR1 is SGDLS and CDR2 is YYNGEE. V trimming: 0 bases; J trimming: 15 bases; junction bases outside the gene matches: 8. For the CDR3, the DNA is TGTGCCAGCAGCGTAGAGGGGACTAGCGGGAGCGGGGTGTTCTTC. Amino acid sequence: CASSVEGTSGSGVFF.

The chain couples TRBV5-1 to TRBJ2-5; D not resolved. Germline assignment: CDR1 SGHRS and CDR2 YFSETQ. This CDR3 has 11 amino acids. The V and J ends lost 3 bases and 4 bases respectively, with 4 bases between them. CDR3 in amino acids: CASSSRETQYF. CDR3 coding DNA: TGCGCCAGCAGCTCGCGAGAGACCCAGTACTTC.

CDR3 sequence: CAWRETQGAEEKLFF. CDR3 nucleotide sequence: TGTGCCTGGAGAGAAACACAGGGGGCAGAGGAAAAACTGTTTTTT. This sequence joins TRBV30 and TRBJ1-4, with 9 positions matching TRBD1. The germline V gene encodes CDR1 GTSNPN and CDR2 SVGIG (reference sequence). Trimming removed 3 bases from V and 8 bases from J; junction bases left unmatched: 10. The CDR3 consists of 15 residues.

The DNA for the CDR3 is TGTGCCAGCAGGGGGGAGGGAAACACAGATACGCAGTATTTT. Protein product: CASRGEGNTDTQYF. This chain links TRBV6-6 with TRBJ2-3; TRBD2 matches 7 bases. CDR3 length: 14 amino acids. Germline CDR1 reads MNHNY; CDR2 reads SVGAGI (reference sequence). V was pared by 6 bases and J by 2 bases, with 5 bases of the junction left unmatched.

The CDR3 coding sequence is TGTGCCAGCAGCCAAGTCACCGGGGAGCTGTTTTTT. This sequence encodes CASSQVTGELFF. The gene calls are TRBV4-2 and TRBJ2-2; D remains unclear. Germline V lookup: CDR1 LGHNA, CDR2 YNFKEQ. CDR3 length: 12 amino acids. V gave up 1 base and J gave up 4 bases, with 1 base separating them.

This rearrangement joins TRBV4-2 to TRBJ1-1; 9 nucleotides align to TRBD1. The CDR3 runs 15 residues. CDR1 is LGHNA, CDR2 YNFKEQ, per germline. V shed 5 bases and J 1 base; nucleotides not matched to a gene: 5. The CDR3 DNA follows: TGTGCCAGCAGCACCCCGGGACAGGGGAACACTGAAGCTTTCTTT. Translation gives CASSTPGQGNTEAFF.

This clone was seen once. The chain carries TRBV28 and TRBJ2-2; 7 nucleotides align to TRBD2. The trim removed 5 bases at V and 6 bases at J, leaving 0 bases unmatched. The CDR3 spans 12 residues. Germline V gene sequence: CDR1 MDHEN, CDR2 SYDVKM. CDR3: CASSRGAGELFF. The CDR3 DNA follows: TGTGCCAGCAGTCGGGGGGCCGGGGAGCTGTTTTTT. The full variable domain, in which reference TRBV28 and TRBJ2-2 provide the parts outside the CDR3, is DVKVTQSSRYLVKRTGEKVFLECVQDMDHENMFWYRQDPGLGLRLIYFSYDVKMKEKGDIPEGYSVSREKKERFSLILESASTNQTSMYLCASSRGAGELFFGEGSRLTVL.

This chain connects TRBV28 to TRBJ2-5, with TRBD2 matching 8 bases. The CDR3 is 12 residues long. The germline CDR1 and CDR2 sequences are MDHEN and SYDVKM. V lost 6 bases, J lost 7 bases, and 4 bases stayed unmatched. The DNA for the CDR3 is TGTGCCAGCAGCGGGGGGGTTAGGACCCAGTACTTC. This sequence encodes CASSGGVRTQYF.

CDR3 sequence: CASSQESPFDYGYTF. Here the CDR3 DNA reads TGCGCCAGCAGCCAAGAGAGCCCTTTTGACTATGGCTACACCTTC. This chain joins TRBV4-1 and TRBJ1-2; D gene uncertain. The CDR3 runs to 15 residues. Germline V gene sequence: CDR1 MGHRA, CDR2 YSYEKL. Trimming shortened V by 0 bases and J by 3 bases, and 11 bases separated the two germline ends.

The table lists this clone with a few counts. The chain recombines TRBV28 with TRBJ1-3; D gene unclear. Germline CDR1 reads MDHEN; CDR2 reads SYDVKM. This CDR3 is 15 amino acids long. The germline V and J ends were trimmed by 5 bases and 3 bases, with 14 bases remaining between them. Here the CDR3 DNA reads TGTGCCAGCAGTCCGACCCGGACTCGTGGAAACACCATATATTTT. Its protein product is CASSPTRTRGNTIYF. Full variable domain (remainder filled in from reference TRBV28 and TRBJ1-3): DVKVTQSSRYLVKRTGEKVFLECVQDMDHENMFWYRQDPGLGLRLIYFSYDVKMKEKGDIPEGYSVSREKKERFSLILESASTNQTSMYLCASSPTRTRGNTIYFGEGSWLTVV.

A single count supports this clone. The CDR3 DNA is TGTGCCAGCAGCTTACCACGATCGAACACCGGGGAGCTGTTTTTT. Translation: CASSLPRSNTGELFF. The chain uses TRBV5-4 and TRBJ2-2, with unresolved D. CDR3 length equals 15 residues. Germline lookup yields CDR1 SGHNT and CDR2 YYREEE (reference sequence). V lost 2 bases to trimming and J lost 0 bases, with 8 bases between them.

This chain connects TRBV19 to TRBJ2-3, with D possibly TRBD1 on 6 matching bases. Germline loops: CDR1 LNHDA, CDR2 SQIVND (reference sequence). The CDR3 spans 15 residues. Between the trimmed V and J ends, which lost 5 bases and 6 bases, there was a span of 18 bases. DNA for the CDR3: TGTGCCAGTAGTTATGGGGCAGGGGCAGGGGATACGCAGTATTTT. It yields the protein CASSYGAGAGDTQYF.